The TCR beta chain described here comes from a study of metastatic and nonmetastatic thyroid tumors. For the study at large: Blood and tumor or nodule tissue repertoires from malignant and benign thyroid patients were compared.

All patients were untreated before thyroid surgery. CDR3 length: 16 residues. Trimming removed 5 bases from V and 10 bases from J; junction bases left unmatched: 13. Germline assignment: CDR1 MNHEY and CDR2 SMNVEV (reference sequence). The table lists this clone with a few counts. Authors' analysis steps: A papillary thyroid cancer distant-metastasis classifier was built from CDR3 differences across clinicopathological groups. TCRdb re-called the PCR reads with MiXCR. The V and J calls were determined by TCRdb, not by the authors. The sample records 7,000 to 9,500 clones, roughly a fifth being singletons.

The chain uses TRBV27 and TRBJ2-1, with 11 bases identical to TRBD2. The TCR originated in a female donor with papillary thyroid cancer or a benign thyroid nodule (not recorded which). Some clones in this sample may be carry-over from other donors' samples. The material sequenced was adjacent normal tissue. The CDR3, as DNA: TGTGCCAGCAGTCCTCGGGGGACTAGCGGACCCCTGGAGCAGTTCTTC. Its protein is CASSPRGTSGPLEQFF.